Ten or more counts support the clone carrying this T cell receptor beta chain. No antigen is known for it. Relying on iRepertoire HTBI primers and Arm-PCR of CDR3 regions, the team built TCR beta libraries. MiXCR, run by TCRdb on the multiplex PCR reads, gives a single entry per CDR3 protein. This sample has approximately 400,000 distinct CDR3 sequences, with 20% found just once. The sample originates from a study of regulatory T cells in long-lasting Graves disease. Study outcomes and limitations: Under persistent disease, TRBV28, TRBJ1-2 and TRBJ2-5 were used preferentially. Since the sample size was small, accuracy may have been reduced.

V was clipped by 4 bases and J by 3 bases, with 19 bases between them. Germline V gene lookup returns CDR1 GTSNPN and CDR2 SVGIG (reference sequence). The CDR3 runs to 15 residues. The time point was: persistent/refractory GD, antithyroid drugs over 5 years with positive TRAb. With RNA extracted from PBMCs as input, the TCR library was made. Graves' disease diagnosis relied on American Thyroid Association guidelines. Peripheral blood, approximately 9 milliliters per patient, was collected in EDTA tubes. This sequence originates from a female donor with Graves disease. Here the sequenced sample was peripheral blood mononuclear cells (PBMCs), taken when the disease was refractory, from a patient treated with antithyroid drugs. The rearrangement uses TRBV30 and TRBJ2-7; D is ambiguous. The chain's CDR3 is CAWNRATTLIYEQYF. The CDR3 DNA follows: TGTGCCTGGAACCGAGCCACGACCCTAATCTACGAGCAGTACTTC.